The 2 T cell receptor beta chains listed next were all sequenced from one sample in a study of shared clonotypes between healthy human individuals. Clones were sequenced by immunoSEQ multiplex PCR, and TCRdb holds only the in-frame ones, with some missing. Found here are 2 million to 2.5 million clones, about 94% of them singletons; the top ten hold more than 0.1%. The sequencing input was naive CD4+ T cells sorted from blood. Documented subset: CD45RA+ positively selected. The receptors originated from a man aged 18 to 29 in good health.

The CDR3 nucleotides read TGCGCCAGCAGCGCTACTAGCGGGGGGCAAGAGACCCAGTACTTC. Translation: CASSATSGGQETQYF. This chain uses TRBV5-1 with TRBJ2-5, with 12 positions matching TRBD2. The CDR3 spans 15 residues. Trimming took 4 bases from V and 2 from J; bases not matched to a gene: 3. Germline loops: CDR1 SGHRS, CDR2 YFSETQ.

V and J are TRBV5-1 and TRBJ1-6; D gene ambiguous. This CDR3 is built from 15 residues. V lost 0 bases and J 4 bases, leaving 8 bases between the germline ends. CDR1 is SGHRS, CDR2 YFSETQ, per germline. CDR3 nucleotides: TGCGCCAGCAGCTTGGCGACGGGGTATAATTCACCCCTCCACTTT. Its translation: CASSLATGYNSPLHF.